Listed below are T cell receptor beta chains from one sample, sequenced in a study of persistence of HIV-infected CD4 T cells. Repertoires were generated with immunoSEQ multiplex PCR, while TCRdb's copy carries only in-frame clones and drops some. The sample carries about 50,000 clones, around 80% recorded once. Their recognized antigens are unknown. The sequencing used CD4+ T cells sorted from PBMCs after roughly 18-hour stimulation, collected from a patient who received antiretroviral therapy. These receptors all stem from an adult man with HIV who was CMV-seropositive. Each CDR3 is given with its conserved first and last residue. D genes are given only for firm matches. Clone size is stated in some rows and not others, as once, few, many or a class when expanded.

clone size	J gene	D gene	V gene	CDR3 protein	CDR3 DNA
-	TRBJ1-5	-	TRBV23-1	CASSHQYGRPQHF	TGCGCCAGCAGTCATCAATACGGGAGGCCCCAGCATTTT
few	TRBJ1-4	-	TRBV14	CASSQGRLVGEKLFF	TGTGCCAGCAGCCAAGGTCGGCTCGTCGGGGAAAAACTGTTTTTT
-	TRBJ1-1	-	TRBV7-3	CASSLGGGEAAFF	TGTGCCAGCAGCTTAGGGGGTGGAGAAGCGGCTTTCTTT
few	TRBJ1-2	TRBD1	TRBV20-1	CSASVGQEQGYTF	TGCAGTGCTAGTGTGGGACAGGAACAAGGCTACACCTTC
-	TRBJ2-7	-	TRBV5-6	CASTRQSYEQYF	TGTGCCAGCACCAGACAGTCCTACGAGCAGTACTTC
-	TRBJ1-2	-	TRBV28	CASSMGSGPTYGYTF	TGTGCCAGCAGTATGGGGTCAGGTCCCACCTATGGCTACACCTTC
-	TRBJ1-1	TRBD1	TRBV25-1	CASGSYRGGRAFF	TGTGCCAGCGGATCTTACAGGGGAGGAAGAGCTTTCTTT
few	TRBJ1-1	-	TRBV6-5	CASRWGENTEAFF	TGTGCCAGTAGGTGGGGGGAGAACACTGAAGCTTTCTTT
-	TRBJ1-6	-	TRBV3-1/TRBV3-2	CASSRVGSPLHF	TGTGCCAGCAGCCGGGTTGGATCACCCCTCCACTTT
-	TRBJ1-1	-	TRBV27	CASSSLPTGNTEAFF	TGTGCCAGCAGTTCCCTACCCACAGGAAACACTGAAGCTTTCTTT
-	TRBJ2-1	TRBD2	TRBV7-2	CASSFASGGANEQFF	TGTGCCAGCAGCTTCGCTAGCGGGGGGGCGAATGAGCAGTTCTTC
-	TRBJ1-5	TRBD1	TRBV7-4	CASSRPTGLPYWYESNQPQHF	TGTGCCAGCAGCCGCCCGACAGGGCTCCCGTACTGGTATGAGAGCAATCAGCCCCAGCATTTT
-	TRBJ1-2	-	TRBV10-3	CAISDRSNYGYTF	TGTGCCATCAGTGACCGGTCGAACTATGGCTACACCTTC
-	TRBJ1-2	-	TRBV4-3	CASSQDMGGWGYTF	TGCGCCAGCAGCCAAGATATGGGGGGCTGGGGCTACACCTTC
-	TRBJ2-2	-	TRBV7-2	CASSLRRTGELFF	TGTGCCAGCAGCTTAAGAAGGACCGGGGAGCTGTTTTTT
-	TRBJ1-2	-	TRBV5-1	CASSFPTGTAEGGYTF	TGCGCCAGCAGCTTTCCTACCGGGACCGCCGAAGGGGGCTACACCTTC
-	TRBJ1-2	-	TRBV30	CAWSGYGYTF	TGTGCCTGGAGTGGGTATGGCTACACCTTC
once	TRBJ1-1	-	TRBV11-3	CASSLIMGSEAFF	TGTGCCAGCAGCTTAATCATGGGGAGTGAAGCTTTCTTT
-	TRBJ1-1	-	TRBV27	CASSFSQVQNTEAFF	TGTGCCAGCAGTTTTTCCCAGGTTCAGAACACTGAAGCTTTCTTT
-	TRBJ2-7	-	TRBV5-6	CASSSRRAHLTYEQYF	TGTGCCAGCAGCTCCCGGCGGGCTCACTTAACCTACGAGCAGTACTTC
once	TRBJ1-1	-	TRBV5-1	CASSLEQLNTEAFF	TGCGCCAGCAGCTTGGAACAGTTGAACACTGAAGCTTTCTTT
-	TRBJ1-5	-	TRBV9	CASSALDSSNQPQHF	TGTGCCAGCAGCGCGCTGGACAGCAGCAATCAGCCCCAGCATTTT
few	TRBJ2-2	-	TRBV15	CATSPGLNTGELFF	TGTGCCACCAGCCCAGGGCTGAACACCGGGGAGCTGTTTTTT
-	TRBJ1-1	-	TRBV19	CASSIARQRGLGNTEAFF	TGTGCCAGTAGTATAGCCCGACAACGGGGTCTGGGGAACACTGAAGCTTTCTTT
-	TRBJ2-2	TRBD2	TRBV4-3	CASSQDILAGGGGELFF	TGCGCCAGCAGCCAAGATATACTAGCGGGAGGTGGAGGGGAGCTGTTTTTT
few	TRBJ2-1	-	TRBV5-8	CASSFGYVEGNEQFF	TGTGCCAGCAGCTTTGGTTATGTTGAGGGCAATGAGCAGTTCTTC
-	TRBJ2-6	TRBD2	TRBV5-1	CASSFRLAGLSSGANVLTF	TGCGCCAGCAGCTTTAGACTAGCGGGGCTAAGCTCTGGGGCCAACGTCCTGACTTTC
-	TRBJ1-2	-	TRBV3-1/TRBV3-2	CASSRGERVHGYTF	TGTGCCAGCAGCCGGGGGGAAAGGGTGCATGGCTACACCTTC
-	TRBJ2-3	-	TRBV4-2	CASSPQGGPVGDTQYF	TGTGCCAGCAGCCCCCAGGGGGGGCCGGTGGGAGATACGCAGTATTTT
-	TRBJ1-5	-	TRBV18	CASSRDPNQPQHF	TGTGCCAGCTCACGCGACCCAAATCAGCCCCAGCATTTT
-	TRBJ1-6	-	TRBV6-5	CASRRTADNSPLHF	TGTGCCAGCAGGCGGACAGCCGATAATTCACCCCTCCACTTT
-	TRBJ2-7	-	TRBV19	CASSNGRGGYEQYF	TGTGCCAGTAGTAATGGAAGGGGGGGCTACGAGCAGTACTTC
-	TRBJ1-4	TRBD1	TRBV19	CASRRVTGGIDEKLFF	TGTGCCAGCAGACGCGTAACAGGGGGGATTGATGAAAAACTGTTTTTT